This passage covers 2 T cell receptor beta chains from one sample sequenced in a study of T cell changes during pregnancy in multiple sclerosis. Sequenced by immunoSEQ multiplex PCR; TCRdb stores in-frame clones only, minus some. Of roughly 80,000 clones listed, 93% are singletons. Sequenced material: peripheral blood, taken in the second trimester of pregnancy. These receptors were obtained from a female donor with multiple sclerosis, enrolled in a pregnancy study.

V gene TRBV10-3 combines with J gene TRBJ2-2; TRBD2 is a possible D gene (6 bases). The V end lost 8 bases, the J end lost 5 bases, and 6 bases lay between the germline ends. Germline V gene data show CDR1 as ENHRY and CDR2 as SYGVKD. CDR3 length: 11 amino acids. The CDR3 region is CAIRGTGELFF. The CDR3 nucleotides are TGTGCCATCCGGGGGACCGGGGAGCTGTTTTTT.

The CDR3 DNA reads TGTGCCAGCAATAAAAACAGGGATAACTATGGCTACACCTTC. It encodes CASNKNRDNYGYTF. This chain links TRBV6-1 with TRBJ1-2; D perhaps matches TRBD1 (6 bases). Trimming left V 7 bases short and J 1 base short, with 13 bases between. Germline CDR1 MNHNS, CDR2 SASEGT. The CDR3 has 14 residues.